The rows below give T cell receptor beta chains drawn from one sample of a study of cytomegalovirus exposure and HLA in healthy donors. The data were produced by immunoSEQ multiplex PCR, yet TCRdb's version contains in-frame clones alone and is incomplete. The sample records 140,000 to 150,000 clones, around 79% being singletons. The sequenced sample was PBMCs. Receptors were obtained from a man aged 35 to 55 in good health and CMV-seropositive. Each CDR3 is given with its conserved first and last residue. The order of the fields is CDR3 DNA, CDR3 protein, D gene, J gene, V gene, clone size. A D gene is named only where the DNA matches it firmly. The size entry is marked missing in some rows and otherwise reads once, few, many or a size class.

TGTGCCAGCAGCTCTGACAGGGGGGCGCAAGCTTTCTTT CASSSDRGAQAFF TRBD1 TRBJ1-1 TRBV7-2 few
TGTGCCAGCACCAGGGGTGGGACAGGGGGAACCGGGGAGCTGTTTTTT CASTRGGTGGTGELFF TRBD1 TRBJ2-2 TRBV28 .
TGTGCCAGCAGCGACTTCCTAGCGGGATTTGAAGAGACCCAGTACTTC CASSDFLAGFEETQYF TRBD2 TRBJ2-5 TRBV5-6 .
TGTGCCAGCAGTTTAGCTGGGACTAGCGGGAGGGCCGAGCAGTTCTTC CASSLAGTSGRAEQFF TRBD2 TRBJ2-1 TRBV6-5 .
TGTGCCAGCAGCCCCGGGGACCCAGGGGCCGGGGAGCTGTTTTTT CASSPGDPGAGELFF . TRBJ2-2 TRBV9 .
TGTGCCAGCAGTGAACAGTTCAATGAGCAGTTCTTC CASSEQFNEQFF . TRBJ2-1 TRBV6-5 .
TGTGCCAGCAGTGAAGGGACAGGGTTAATCTCCGAGCAGTACTTC CASSEGTGLISEQYF TRBD1 TRBJ2-7 TRBV6-1 .
TGTGCCAGCAGTGAAATCAGGGGCTACACCTTC CASSEIRGYTF . TRBJ1-2 TRBV6-1 once
TGTGCCAGCAGTACTAGCGGGAGAAAGACCCAGTACTTC CASSTSGRKTQYF TRBD2 TRBJ2-5 TRBV28 .
TGTGCCAGCAGCTTAGGGGTAGCGGGAGGCTCCTACAATGAGCAGTTCTTC CASSLGVAGGSYNEQFF TRBD2 TRBJ2-1 TRBV5-4 once
TGTGCCACCAGCAGAGATCGTAGCGGCTACAATGAGCAGTTCTTC CATSRDRSGYNEQFF . TRBJ2-1 TRBV15 .
TGTGCCAGCAGCTTAATGAGGGGGCTAGGCCAAGAGACCCAGTACTTC CASSLMRGLGQETQYF TRBD1 TRBJ2-5 TRBV7-7 once
TGTGCCATCAGTGGGGAGGGGGGATTCTATGGCTACACCTTC CAISGEGGFYGYTF . TRBJ1-2 TRBV10-3 .
TGTGCCAGCAGTTCATCGACTAGCGGGAACTCCTACGAGCAGTACTTC CASSSSTSGNSYEQYF TRBD2 TRBJ2-7 TRBV28 .
TGTGCCAGCTACGCCAGCGGCCGCAATGAGCAGTTCTTC CASYASGRNEQFF . TRBJ2-1 TRBV28 .
TGCGCCAGCAGCTTCTCAATTCAGAGGGCTGAAGCTTTCTTT CASSFSIQRAEAFF . TRBJ1-1 TRBV5-1 once
TGTGCCAGCAGCTTGGGGGGGCAGGGAAGGGCTGAAGCTTTCTTT CASSLGGQGRAEAFF . TRBJ1-1 TRBV5-4 .
TGTGCCAGCAGCTTAGGCCGGACTAGCGGGAGTGCCTACGAGCAGTACTTC CASSLGRTSGSAYEQYF TRBD2 TRBJ2-7 TRBV11-2 .
TGTGCCAGCAGCTTGGGAGGGGTCTACGAGCAGTACTTC CASSLGGVYEQYF TRBD2 TRBJ2-7 TRBV11-2 .
TGTGCCAGCAGCTGGGGGGACAGGGTTACTGAAGCTTTCTTT CASSWGDRVTEAFF TRBD1 TRBJ1-1 TRBV5-4 .
TGTGCCAGCAGAGCAGGGGGCGGAAACACCATATATTTT CASRAGGGNTIYF TRBD1 TRBJ1-3 TRBV6-1 .
TGTGCCAGCAAAGGGACAGGGGCATGGGAAAAACTGTTTTTT CASKGTGAWEKLFF TRBD1 TRBJ1-4 TRBV6-5 .
TGCGCCAGCAGCTTGGGAGGGCCTTACAATGAGCAGTTCTTC CASSLGGPYNEQFF . TRBJ2-1 TRBV5-1 .
TGTGCCACTCGTGAGGGACTAGCGGGGCCCTACGAGCAGTACTTC CATREGLAGPYEQYF TRBD2 TRBJ2-7 TRBV2 .
TGCGCCAGCAGCCCCTCCGCTAGCGTGAGGACCGGGGAGCTGTTTTTT CASSPSASVRTGELFF . TRBJ2-2 TRBV5-1 .
TGCGCCAGCAGCTTGGGCTACCAGGGGTGGAACACTGAAGCTTTCTTT CASSLGYQGWNTEAFF . TRBJ1-1 TRBV5-1 .
TGTGCCAGCTCACTCATGGGGGCCCTACAGGGTTCAAGCGGGAACACTGAAGCTTTCTTT CASSLMGALQGSSGNTEAFF . TRBJ1-1 TRBV18 few
TGTGCCAAGGAGTCCACAGGGGGCGATAACTCGCAGTTCTTC CAKESTGGDNSQFF TRBD1 TRBJ2-1 TRBV2 .
TGTGCCAGCAGCGAACTAGCGGGAGACACCGGGGAGCTGTTTTTT CASSELAGDTGELFF TRBD2 TRBJ2-2 TRBV6-4 once
TGTGCCAGTACCGAACCGGGACTTATGAACACTGAAGCTTTCTTT CASTEPGLMNTEAFF . TRBJ1-1 TRBV19 once
TGTGCCAGCAGCTCCCAACCCGGGGGCGAGCAGTACTTC CASSSQPGGEQYF . TRBJ2-7 TRBV5-4 few
TGTGCCAGCAGTTACCCCCCCAGGGTAGCTGGAAACACCATATATTTT CASSYPPRVAGNTIYF . TRBJ1-3 TRBV6-5 once
TGTGCCAGCAGCTTTAGACTAGCGGCGCAAGAGACCCAGTACTTC CASSFRLAAQETQYF TRBD2 TRBJ2-5 TRBV5-4 .
TGTGCCAGCCTCGAGACAGGGACTCAGCCCCAGCATTTT CASLETGTQPQHF TRBD1 TRBJ1-5 TRBV6-5 once
TGTGCCAGCAGTCCCAACAGGGAGAACACTGAAGCTTTCTTT CASSPNRENTEAFF . TRBJ1-1 TRBV6-5 .
TGCGCCAGCAGCGACAGGGGGCCCTACGAGCAGTACTTC CASSDRGPYEQYF TRBD1 TRBJ2-7 TRBV5-1 .
TGTGCCAGCAGTTTTGGCGTCAGGGGGGAAAGTCAGCCCCAGCATTTT CASSFGVRGESQPQHF TRBD1 TRBJ1-5 TRBV28 few
TGTGCCAGCAGCGTACAGGGTGGCACCGGGGAGCTGTTTTTT CASSVQGGTGELFF . TRBJ2-2 TRBV9 .
TGTGCCAGCAGCTTAGAAGGGGTGACCATATATTTT CASSLEGVTIYF . TRBJ1-3 TRBV7-2 .
TGTGCCTGGAGTGTACCCCTCCTCAGGGGGAGCTTAACTTCGAACACTGAAGCTTTCTTT CAWSVPLLRGSLTSNTEAFF TRBD1 TRBJ1-1 TRBV30 .
TGTGCCAGCAGCTTACTAGGGACTAGCGGGAGGATCGGGGAGCTGTTTTTT CASSLLGTSGRIGELFF TRBD2 TRBJ2-2 TRBV7-8 .
TGTGCCAGCAGCCAAGTTGCCCTAGGGGGTCGAGGATCCGAGCAGTACTTC CASSQVALGGRGSEQYF . TRBJ2-7 TRBV16 .
TGTGCCAGCAGCTTGGATCCTAACAGGGCCGACACCGGGGAGCTGTTTTTT CASSLDPNRADTGELFF . TRBJ2-2 TRBV5-4 .
TGTGCCAGCAGCGTAGCCGGGAACGCCGGGGAGCTGTTTTTT CASSVAGNAGELFF . TRBJ2-2 TRBV9 .
TGTGCCAGCAGCAAATCAGGAGGGAAACAGGTAGAGTCGGAGACCCAGTACTTC CASSKSGGKQVESETQYF . TRBJ2-5 TRBV21-1 .
TGTGCCAGCAGCGGTACCGGGACTAGTTTTTACGCCGGGGAGCTGTTTTTT CASSGTGTSFYAGELFF TRBD2 TRBJ2-2 TRBV11-2 .
TGTGCCTGGAGTGTACGGTTTGGTTCCGCGAACACTGAAGCTTTCTTT CAWSVRFGSANTEAFF . TRBJ1-1 TRBV30 .
TGTGCCAGTAGTATAGAGGACAGGGGGGCTTTCTTT CASSIEDRGAFF TRBD1 TRBJ1-1 TRBV19 .
TGTGCCAGCAGCTTAGCGGGGACTAGCGGATACGAGCAGTACTTC CASSLAGTSGYEQYF TRBD2 TRBJ2-7 TRBV7-2 .